This TCR beta chain was profiled in a study of T cell responses to AZD1222 COVID-19 vaccine. The assay was immunoSEQ multiplex PCR, and TCRdb's table has in-frame clones only and misses some. The table lists roughly 92,000 clones, 90% of them singletons. The ends were cut back, 5 bases at V and 5 bases at J, with 13 bases in the middle. The germline gives CDR1 SEHNR, CDR2 FQNEAQ (reference sequence). This CDR3 comprises 14 residues. V is TRBV7-9 and J is TRBJ1-5; D not resolved. This sample comprised peripheral blood, obtained on day 0 of AZD1222 vaccination. The sequence was obtained from an adult in good health. The CDR3 region is CASSPLVADQPQHF. Written as DNA, the CDR3 is TGTGCCAGCAGCCCCTTAGTCGCAGATCAGCCCCAGCATTTT.